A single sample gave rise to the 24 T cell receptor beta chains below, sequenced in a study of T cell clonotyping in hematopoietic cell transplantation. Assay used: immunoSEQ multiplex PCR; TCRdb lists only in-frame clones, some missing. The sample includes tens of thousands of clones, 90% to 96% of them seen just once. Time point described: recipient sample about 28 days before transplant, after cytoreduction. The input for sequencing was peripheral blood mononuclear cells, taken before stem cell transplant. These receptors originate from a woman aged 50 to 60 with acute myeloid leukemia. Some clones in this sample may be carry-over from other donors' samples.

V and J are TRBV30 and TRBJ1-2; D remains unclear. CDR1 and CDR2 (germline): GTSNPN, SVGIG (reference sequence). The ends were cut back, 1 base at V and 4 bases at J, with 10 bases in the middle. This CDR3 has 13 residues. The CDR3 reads CAWSGEGLYGYTF. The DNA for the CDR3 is TGTGCCTGGAGTGGAGAAGGGCTCTATGGCTACACCTTC.

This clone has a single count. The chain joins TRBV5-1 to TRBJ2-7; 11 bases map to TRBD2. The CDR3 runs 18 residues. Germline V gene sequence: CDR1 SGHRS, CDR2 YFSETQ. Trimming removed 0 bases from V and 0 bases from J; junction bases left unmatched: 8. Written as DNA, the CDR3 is TGCGCCAGCAGCTTGGATTGGCTAGCGGGAGGAAGCTCCTACGAGCAGTACTTC. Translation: CASSLDWLAGGSSYEQYF.

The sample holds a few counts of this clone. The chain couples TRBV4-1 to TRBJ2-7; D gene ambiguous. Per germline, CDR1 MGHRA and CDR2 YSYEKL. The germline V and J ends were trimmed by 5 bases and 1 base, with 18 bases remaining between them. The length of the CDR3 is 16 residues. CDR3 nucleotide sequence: TGCGCCAGCAGCTTTCATTACCCTAGTAGGTCCTACGAGCAGTACTTC. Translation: CASSFHYPSRSYEQYF.

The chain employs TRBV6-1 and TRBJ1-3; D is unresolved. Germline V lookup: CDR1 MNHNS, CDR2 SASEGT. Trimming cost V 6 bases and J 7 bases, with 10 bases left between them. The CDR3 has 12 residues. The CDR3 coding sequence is TGTGCCAGCAGGGCGATAGGGAACACCATATATTTT. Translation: CASRAIGNTIYF.

CDR3 loop: CASRLRGLSTEAFF. The CDR3 DNA is TGTGCCAGCAGGTTGAGGGGGCTTAGCACTGAAGCTTTCTTT. The chain employs TRBV5-6 and TRBJ1-1; 7 nucleotides match TRBD1. Germline V gene lookup returns CDR1 SGHDT and CDR2 YYEEEE. The CDR3 has 14 residues. V shed 5 bases, J shed 4 bases, and the junction held 8 bases outside the gene matches. The entire variable domain, with the rest obtained from reference TRBV5-6 and TRBJ1-1, is as follows: DAGVTQSPTHLIKTRGQQVTLRCSPKSGHDTVSWYQQALGQGPQFIFQYYEEEERQRGNFPDRFSGHQFPNYSSELNVNALLLGDSALYLCASRLRGLSTEAFFGQGTRLTVV.

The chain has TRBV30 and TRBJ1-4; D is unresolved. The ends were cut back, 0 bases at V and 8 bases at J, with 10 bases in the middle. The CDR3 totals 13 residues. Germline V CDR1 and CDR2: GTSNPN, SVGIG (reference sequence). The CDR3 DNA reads TGTGCCTGGAGTGTACTCAGGAACGAAAAACTGTTTTTT. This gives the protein CAWSVLRNEKLFF. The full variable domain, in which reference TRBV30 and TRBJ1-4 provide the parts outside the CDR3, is SQTIHQWPATLVQPVGSPLSLECTVEGTSNPNLYWYRQAAGRGLQLLFYSVGIGQISSEVPQNLSASRPQDRQFILSSKKLLLSDSGFYLCAWSVLRNEKLFFGSGTQLSVL.

The CDR3 here is CASSLAGAAEAFF. DNA for the CDR3: TGTGCCAGCAGCTTAGCGGGGGCCGCTGAAGCTTTCTTT. The chain carries TRBV7-2 and TRBJ1-1; possibly TRBD1 for D (6 bases). Germline CDR1 and CDR2: SGHTA and FQGNSA. This CDR3 is built from 13 residues. V gave up 0 bases and J gave up 6 bases, with 8 bases separating them.

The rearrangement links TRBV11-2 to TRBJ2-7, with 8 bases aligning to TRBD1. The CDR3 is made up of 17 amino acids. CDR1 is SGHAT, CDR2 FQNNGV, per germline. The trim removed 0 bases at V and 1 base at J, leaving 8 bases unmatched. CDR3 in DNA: TGTGCCAGCAGCTTAGATTCCGGGACAGGTATATCCTACGAGCAGTACTTC. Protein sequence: CASSLDSGTGISYEQYF.

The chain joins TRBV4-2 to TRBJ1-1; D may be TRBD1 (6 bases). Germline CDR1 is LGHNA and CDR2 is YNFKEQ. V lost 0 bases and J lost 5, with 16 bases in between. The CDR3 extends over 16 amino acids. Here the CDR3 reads CASSQDLYRERTEAFF. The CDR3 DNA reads TGTGCCAGCAGCCAAGATTTGTACAGGGAGAGGACTGAAGCTTTCTTT.

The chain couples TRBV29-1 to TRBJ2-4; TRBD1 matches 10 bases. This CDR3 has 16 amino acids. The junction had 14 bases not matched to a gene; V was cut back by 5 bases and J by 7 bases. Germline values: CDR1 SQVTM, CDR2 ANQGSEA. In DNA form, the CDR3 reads TGCAGCGTTAGTCTCCGGACAGGGGGTGAGGGGAACATTCAGTACTTC. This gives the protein CSVSLRTGGEGNIQYF. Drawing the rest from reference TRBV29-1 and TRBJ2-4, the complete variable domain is SAVISQKPSRDICQRGTSLTIQCQVDSQVTMMFWYRQQPGQSLTLIATANQGSEATYESGFVIDKFPISRPNLTFSTLTVSNMSPEDSSIYLCSVSLRTGGEGNIQYFGAGTRLSVL.

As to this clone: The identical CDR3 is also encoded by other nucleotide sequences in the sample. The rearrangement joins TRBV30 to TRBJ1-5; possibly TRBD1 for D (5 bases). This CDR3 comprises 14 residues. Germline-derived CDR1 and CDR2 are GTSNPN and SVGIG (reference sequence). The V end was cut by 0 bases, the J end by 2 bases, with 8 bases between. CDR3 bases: TGTGCCTGGAGTGTACTAGGGGGCAATCAGCCCCAGCATTTT. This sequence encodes CAWSVLGGNQPQHF.

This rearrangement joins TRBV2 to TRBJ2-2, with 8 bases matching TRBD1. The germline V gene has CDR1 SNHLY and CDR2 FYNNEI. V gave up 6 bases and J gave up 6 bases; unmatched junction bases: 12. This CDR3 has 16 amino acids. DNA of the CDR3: TGTGCCAGCAGCGAGGGGGCAGGGGGCTTTCCCGGGGAGCTGTTTTTT. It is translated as CASSEGAGGFPGELFF. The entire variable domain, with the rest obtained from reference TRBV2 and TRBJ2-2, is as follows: EPEVTQTPSHQVTQMGQEVILRCVPISNHLYFYWYRQILGQKVEFLVSFYNNEISEKSEIFDDQFSVERPDGSNFTLKIRSTKLEDSAMYFCASSEGAGGFPGELFFGEGSRLTVL.

Written as DNA, the CDR3 is TGCGCCAGCAGCCCCCGGGCCCAAACATATAGCAATCAGCCCCAGCATTTT. Its protein is CASSPRAQTYSNQPQHF. The chain employs TRBV5-1 and TRBJ1-5, with D hard to call. V dropped 4 bases and J dropped 0 bases, with 17 bases sitting between them. The CDR3 is 17 residues long. Germline loops: CDR1 SGHRS, CDR2 YFSETQ.

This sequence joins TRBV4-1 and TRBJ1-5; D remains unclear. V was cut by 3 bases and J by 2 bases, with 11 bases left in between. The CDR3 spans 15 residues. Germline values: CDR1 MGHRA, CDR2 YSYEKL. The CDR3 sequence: CASSQIWAGNQPQHF. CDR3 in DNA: TGCGCCAGCAGCCAGATCTGGGCGGGCAATCAGCCCCAGCATTTT.

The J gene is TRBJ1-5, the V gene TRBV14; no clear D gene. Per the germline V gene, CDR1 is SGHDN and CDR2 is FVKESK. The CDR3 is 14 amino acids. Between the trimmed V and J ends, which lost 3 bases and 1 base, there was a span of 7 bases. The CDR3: CASSQGMSNQPQHF. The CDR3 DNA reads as TGTGCCAGCAGCCAGGGGATGAGCAATCAGCCCCAGCATTTT.

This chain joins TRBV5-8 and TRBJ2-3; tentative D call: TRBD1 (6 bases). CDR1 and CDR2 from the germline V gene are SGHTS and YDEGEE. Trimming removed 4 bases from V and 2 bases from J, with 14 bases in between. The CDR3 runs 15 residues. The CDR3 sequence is CASSDYQGHTDTQYF. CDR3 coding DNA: TGTGCCAGCAGCGACTATCAGGGGCACACAGATACGCAGTATTTT.

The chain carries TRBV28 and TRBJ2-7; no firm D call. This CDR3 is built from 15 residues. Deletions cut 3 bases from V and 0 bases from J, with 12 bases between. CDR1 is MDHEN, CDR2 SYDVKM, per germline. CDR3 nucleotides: TGTGCCAGCAGTTTTGTGAGCACATTCTCCTACGAGCAGTACTTC. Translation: CASSFVSTFSYEQYF.

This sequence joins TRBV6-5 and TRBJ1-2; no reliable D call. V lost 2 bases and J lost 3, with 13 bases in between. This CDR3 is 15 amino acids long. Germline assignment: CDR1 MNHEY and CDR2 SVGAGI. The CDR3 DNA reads TGTGCCAGCAGTTACCAGACATCCGAGTACTATGGCTACACCTTC. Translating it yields CASSYQTSEYYGYTF.

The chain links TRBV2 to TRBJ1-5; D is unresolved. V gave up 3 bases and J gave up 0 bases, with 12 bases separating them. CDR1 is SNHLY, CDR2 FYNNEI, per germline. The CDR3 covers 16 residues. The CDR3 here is CASSEALPYSNQPQHF. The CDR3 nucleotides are TGTGCCAGCAGTGAGGCACTACCTTATAGCAATCAGCCCCAGCATTTT.

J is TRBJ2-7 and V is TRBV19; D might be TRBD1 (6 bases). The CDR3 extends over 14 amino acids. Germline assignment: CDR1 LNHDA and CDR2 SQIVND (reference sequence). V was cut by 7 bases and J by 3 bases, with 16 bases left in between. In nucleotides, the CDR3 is TGTGCCAGTACTTCAGGGGAGAAACGCTACGAGCAGTACTTC. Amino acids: CASTSGEKRYEQYF.

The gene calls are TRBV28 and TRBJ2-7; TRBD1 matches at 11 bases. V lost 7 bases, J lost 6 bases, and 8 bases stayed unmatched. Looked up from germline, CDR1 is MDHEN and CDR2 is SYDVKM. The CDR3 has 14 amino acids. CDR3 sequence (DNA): TGTGCCAGCAACTCGGGACAGGGGGTAAGCGAGCAGTACTTC. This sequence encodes CASNSGQGVSEQYF.

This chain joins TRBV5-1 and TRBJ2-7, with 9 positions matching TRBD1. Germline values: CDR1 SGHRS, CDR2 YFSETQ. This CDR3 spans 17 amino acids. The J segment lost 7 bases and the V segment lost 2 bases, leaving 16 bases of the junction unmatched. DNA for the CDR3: TGCGCCAGCAGCTTTTTCAGGGGACAGGGAGTCCTCAGGGAGCAGTACTTC. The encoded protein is CASSFFRGQGVLREQYF.

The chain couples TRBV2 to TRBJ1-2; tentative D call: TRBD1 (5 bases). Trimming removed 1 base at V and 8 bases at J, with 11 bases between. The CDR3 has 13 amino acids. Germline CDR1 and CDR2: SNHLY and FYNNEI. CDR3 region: CASSEVVGRGYTF. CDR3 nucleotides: TGTGCCAGCAGTGAAGTGGTGGGGCGCGGCTACACCTTC. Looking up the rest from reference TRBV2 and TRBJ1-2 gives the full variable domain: EPEVTQTPSHQVTQMGQEVILRCVPISNHLYFYWYRQILGQKVEFLVSFYNNEISEKSEIFDDQFSVERPDGSNFTLKIRSTKLEDSAMYFCASSEVVGRGYTFGSGTRLTVV.

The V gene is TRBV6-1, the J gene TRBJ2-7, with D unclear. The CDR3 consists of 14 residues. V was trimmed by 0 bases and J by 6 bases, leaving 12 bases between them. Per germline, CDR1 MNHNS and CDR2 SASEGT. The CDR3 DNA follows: TGTGCCAGCAGTGAAGCGGTTCAGGTCCGCGAGCAGTACTTC. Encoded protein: CASSEAVQVREQYF.